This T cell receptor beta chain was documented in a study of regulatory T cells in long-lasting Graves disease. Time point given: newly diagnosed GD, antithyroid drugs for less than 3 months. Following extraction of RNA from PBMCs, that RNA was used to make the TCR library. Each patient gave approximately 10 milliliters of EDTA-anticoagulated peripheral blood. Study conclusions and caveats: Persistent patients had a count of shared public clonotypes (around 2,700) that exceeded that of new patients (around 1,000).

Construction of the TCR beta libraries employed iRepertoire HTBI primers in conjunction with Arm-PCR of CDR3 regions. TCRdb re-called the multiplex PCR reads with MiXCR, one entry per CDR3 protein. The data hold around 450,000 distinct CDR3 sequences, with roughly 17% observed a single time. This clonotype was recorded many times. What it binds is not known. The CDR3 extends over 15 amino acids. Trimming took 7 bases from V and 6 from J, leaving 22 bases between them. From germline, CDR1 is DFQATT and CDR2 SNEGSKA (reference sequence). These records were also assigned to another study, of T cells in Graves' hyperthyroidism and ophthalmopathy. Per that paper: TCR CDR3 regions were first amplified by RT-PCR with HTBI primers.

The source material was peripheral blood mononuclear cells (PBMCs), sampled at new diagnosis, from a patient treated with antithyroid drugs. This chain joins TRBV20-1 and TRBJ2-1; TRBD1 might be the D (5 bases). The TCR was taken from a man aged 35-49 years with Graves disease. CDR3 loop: CSVGVGRSQVNEQFF. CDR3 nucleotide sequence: TGCAGTGTCGGAGTGGGGCGGAGTCAAGTCAATGAGCAGTTCTTC.